This T cell receptor beta chain appears in the sequencing data of a study of yellow fever vaccine responses in identical twins. Notes on this clonotype: Its antigen is undetermined.

Study-wide points: Twins' vaccine T cell responses reportedly seemed partly convergent and partly personalized.

One entry per CDR3 protein, called by TCRdb with MiXCR from the RT-PCR reads. Of under 5,000 distinct CDR3 sequences in the sample, 80% to 90% were seen once. Per the germline V gene, CDR1 is MNHNS and CDR2 is SASEGT. This CDR3 spans 15 amino acids. The germline V and J ends were trimmed by 1 base and 4 bases, with 11 bases remaining between them. The chain uses TRBV6-1 and TRBJ2-1; no clear D gene. The sequencing used T cells from blood (PBMCs), unsorted or a sorted subset (not recorded which), collected before or after yellow fever vaccination (not recorded which). The sequence was obtained from a woman between 18 and 30 years old who received the yellow fever vaccine. CDR3 region: CASSEGYPLYNEQFF. CDR3 DNA sequence: TGTGCCAGCAGTGAAGGCTACCCCCTTTACAATGAGCAGTTCTTC.